A selection of T cell receptor beta chains follows, all from one sample in a study of cytomegalovirus exposure and HLA in healthy donors. The data were produced by immunoSEQ multiplex PCR, yet TCRdb's version contains in-frame clones alone and is incomplete. The sample comprises 100,000 to 150,000 clones, around four fifths of which are singletons, and less than 2.5% rests with the top ten. The sequencing sample was made of PBMCs. The receptors here all came from a woman in her 40s in good health and CMV-seropositive. Each CDR3 is given with its conserved first and last residue. A D gene is named only where the DNA matches it firmly. Clone size is given for some rows only: seen once, a few or many times, or a class if the clone is expanded.

v_call	d_call	j_call	clone_size	cdr3_nt	cdr3_aa
TRBV19	.	TRBJ1-2	once	TGTGCCAGTAGTATCGCGGCTTACCTTAACTATGGCTACACCTTC	CASSIAAYLNYGYTF
TRBV15	TRBD2	TRBJ2-2	once	TGTGCCACCAGCAGACTAGCGGACACCGGGGAGCTGTTTTTT	CATSRLADTGELFF
TRBV7-2	TRBD2	TRBJ2-2	once	TGTGCCAGCAGCTTGGTCGGCGGGAGGGCCGGCGGGGAGCTGTTTTTT	CASSLVGGRAGGELFF
TRBV15	.	TRBJ1-1	.	TGTGCCACCAGCAGAGAGGACGGGGTACACCAAGCTTTCTTT	CATSREDGVHQAFF
TRBV2	.	TRBJ2-2	.	TGTGCCAGCAGTGGAATAGAGGGCGGGGAGCTGTTTTTT	CASSGIEGGELFF
TRBV7-2	TRBD1	TRBJ1-1	.	TGTGCCAGCAGGGTACAGGGGGCGCGCCCTGAAGCTTTCTTT	CASRVQGARPEAFF
TRBV7-9	TRBD2	TRBJ2-5	.	TGTTCCAGCAGCTTTAGCCGGCAGCGAGCGGGGCCTCAAGAGACCCAGTACTTC	CSSSFSRQRAGPQETQYF
TRBV6-6	.	TRBJ2-6	.	TGTGCCAGCAAGTCTTTGCGTCCTGGGGCCAACGTCCTGACTTTC	CASKSLRPGANVLTF
TRBV7-9	.	TRBJ1-3	.	TGTGCCAGCAGAGTAGTCGGCTCTGGAAACACCATATATTTT	CASRVVGSGNTIYF
TRBV7-2	.	TRBJ2-3	.	TGTGCCAGCAGCACGAGGGGGGGGTGGAGCACAGATACGCAGTATTTT	CASSTRGGWSTDTQYF
TRBV10-3	TRBD2	TRBJ2-7	.	TGTGCCATCCGAAATCTAGCGGGAGGCTCCCACGAGCAGTACTTC	CAIRNLAGGSHEQYF
TRBV7-9	.	TRBJ1-1	.	TGTGCCAGCAAATGGGGAGATATGAACACTGAAGCTTTCTTT	CASKWGDMNTEAFF
TRBV9	TRBD2	TRBJ2-3	.	TGTGCCAGCAGCGTAGGGGAGGCTAGCGGGGATACGCAGTATTTT	CASSVGEASGDTQYF
TRBV4-3	.	TRBJ1-1	.	TGCGCCAGCAGCCAAGCTCAGGGTCGAGAAGCTTTCTTT	CASSQAQGREAFF
TRBV29-1	.	TRBJ2-7	.	TGCAGCGTTGGTCGTAACTCCTACGAGCAGTACTTC	CSVGRNSYEQYF
TRBV6-1	TRBD2	TRBJ2-4	.	TGTGCCAGCTCCTTGGGGGGGAAAGCCAAAAACATTCAGTACTTC	CASSLGGKAKNIQYF
TRBV30	TRBD1	TRBJ2-3	.	TGTGCCTGGAGTGTAGGGACAGGGGGATCGGCAGATACGCAGTATTTT	CAWSVGTGGSADTQYF
TRBV5-4	.	TRBJ2-7	.	TGTGCCAGCAGCTTATCCGGGGTGGGCGAGCAGTACTTC	CASSLSGVGEQYF
TRBV15	.	TRBJ1-5	.	TGTGCCACCAGCTCCTCAGGTGGTGGTTTTTCTCCCCAGCATTTT	CATSSSGGGFSPQHF
TRBV4-2	.	TRBJ1-2	.	TGTGCCAGCAGACCTGAGAGCGGAGGGGCAGGTCATGGCTACACCTTC	CASRPESGGAGHGYTF
TRBV7-3	TRBD1	TRBJ2-3	.	TGTGCCAGCAGCTTAACCCCGGGACAGGGGTCAGATACGCAGTATTTT	CASSLTPGQGSDTQYF
TRBV6-5	.	TRBJ2-7	.	TGTGCCAGCAGTTCACCTGGGCTAGCCTCCTACGAGCAGTACTTC	CASSSPGLASYEQYF
TRBV6-6	.	TRBJ1-5	.	TGTGCCAGCAGTTACGGGCGAGCCGGGGAGCCCCAGCATTTT	CASSYGRAGEPQHF
TRBV5-6	.	TRBJ1-3	.	TGTGCCAGCAGCTTGGGACAGTATGGAAACACCATATATTTT	CASSLGQYGNTIYF
TRBV5-6	TRBD1	TRBJ1-1	.	TGTGCCAGCAGCTCCTTGGACAGGGCTTTCGCTTTCTTT	CASSSLDRAFAFF
TRBV4-3	.	TRBJ2-7	.	TGCGCCAGCAGCCAAGTGAACGGGGGATTCTACGAGCAGTACTTC	CASSQVNGGFYEQYF
TRBV28	.	TRBJ1-2	.	TGTGCCGGCAGCTTGGAGGCTAATCGAGGCTACACCTTC	CAGSLEANRGYTF
TRBV4-3	.	TRBJ1-5	.	TGCGCCAGCAGCCAAACTCATGGTCAGCCCCAGCATTTT	CASSQTHGQPQHF
TRBV6-1	.	TRBJ1-6	.	TGTGCCACCTCAATGGACAGCCCCCTTAATTCACCCCTCCACTTT	CATSMDSPLNSPLHF
TRBV5-4	.	TRBJ1-1	.	TGTGCCAGCAGGAGCGGACTGATGAACACTGAAGCTTTCTTT	CASRSGLMNTEAFF
TRBV28	TRBD2	TRBJ2-4	.	TGTGCCAGCAGTATAGGGACTAGGGCCAAAAACATTCAGTACTTC	CASSIGTRAKNIQYF
TRBV19	.	TRBJ1-1	.	TGTGCCAGTAGCATAGGGAGTCCGAACACTGAAGCTTTCTTT	CASSIGSPNTEAFF
TRBV5-1	.	TRBJ2-7	.	TGCGCCAGCAGCTTGGCGTCGTCCTACGAGCAGTACTTC	CASSLASSYEQYF
TRBV7-9	.	TRBJ2-1	.	TGTGCCAGCAGCTTCAGGGAAGGGGGCTCCTACAATGAGCAGTTCTTC	CASSFREGGSYNEQFF
TRBV5-5	TRBD2	TRBJ2-1	.	TGTGCCAGCAGCCCTCAACTAGCGCGAGGGCCTGGTGTATACAATGAGCAGTTCTTC	CASSPQLARGPGVYNEQFF
TRBV28	TRBD2	TRBJ2-7	.	TGTGCCAGCCCCCCGGCTAGCGGGAGCTACGAGCAGTACTTC	CASPPASGSYEQYF
TRBV28	.	TRBJ2-7	.	TGTGCCAGCAGTCTTAGCTCCTACGAGCAGTACTTC	CASSLSSYEQYF
TRBV7-2	TRBD2	TRBJ2-3	few	TGTGCCAGCAGCGTCTTAACTAGCGGGGGGGCGGGTACGCAGTATTTT	CASSVLTSGGAGTQYF
TRBV5-1	TRBD1	TRBJ2-2	.	TGCGCCAGCAGCGGACAGGGTACGGACACCGGGGAGCTGTTTTTT	CASSGQGTDTGELFF
TRBV6-4	.	TRBJ2-3	.	TGTGCCAGCAGTGAAGAGGGGGACCCCTTTAACACAGATACGCAGTATTTT	CASSEEGDPFNTDTQYF
TRBV7-9	.	TRBJ1-1	.	TGTGCCAGCAGCTTAGGGGCGAACACTGAAGCTTTCTTT	CASSLGANTEAFF
TRBV4-3	TRBD1	TRBJ2-5	.	TGCGCCAGCAGCCTGAGAGGGGGAACCCGGGACAGGGAGGTTAGGGAGACCCAGTACTTC	CASSLRGGTRDREVRETQYF
TRBV4-1	.	TRBJ1-5	.	TGCGCCAGCAGCAGTCAGGACAATCAGCCCCAGCATTTT	CASSSQDNQPQHF
TRBV4-2	.	TRBJ1-4	.	TGTGCCAGCAGCCAACGGAGGGGTAACGAAAAACTGTTTTTT	CASSQRRGNEKLFF
TRBV5-1	TRBD2	TRBJ2-3	once	TGCGCCAGCAGCTTGGGGGACTACACAGATACGCAGTATTTT	CASSLGDYTDTQYF
TRBV18	TRBD1	TRBJ1-2	.	TGTGCCAGCTCACCGTTAGAGGGGGCCGGCTATGGCTACACCTTC	CASSPLEGAGYGYTF
TRBV27	TRBD1	TRBJ1-1	few	TGTGCCAGCAGTTTTGTGACAGGGGGAGAAGACACTGAAGCTTTCTTT	CASSFVTGGEDTEAFF
TRBV27	.	TRBJ1-2	.	TGTGCCAGCAGTTTATTGCCCATACGGCGGGGCGGTGGCTACACCTTC	CASSLLPIRRGGGYTF
TRBV19	.	TRBJ2-3	.	TGTGCCAGTAAGAACAGGGGAGGCAGGGAGGCAGATACGCAGTATTTT	CASKNRGGREADTQYF
TRBV10-3	.	TRBJ2-2	.	TGTGCCATCGCGGCAGTACAGGGCGGGGAGCTGTTTTTT	CAIAAVQGGELFF
TRBV7-9	.	TRBJ1-1	.	TGTGCCAGCAGCCCCTCGGGGGGCGGTCACACTGAAGCTTTCTTT	CASSPSGGGHTEAFF
TRBV19	TRBD2	TRBJ2-7	few	TGTGCCAGTAGTATACGAGGCGGGAGGTCATACGAGCAGTACTTC	CASSIRGGRSYEQYF
TRBV7-6	.	TRBJ2-7	.	TGTGCCAGCAGCTACGGCGGGGCTACCTCCTACGAGCAGTACTTC	CASSYGGATSYEQYF
TRBV5-6	TRBD1	TRBJ1-6	.	TGTGCCAGCAGCTTGGAGGGCAGGGGGAATTCACCCCTCCACTTT	CASSLEGRGNSPLHF
TRBV19	TRBD1	TRBJ1-3	.	TGTGCCAGTAGTATGCGGACAGGTGGAAACACCATATATTTT	CASSMRTGGNTIYF
TRBV15	.	TRBJ1-1	.	TGTGCCACCAGCAGCGAGTCGAACACTGAAGCTTTCTTT	CATSSESNTEAFF
TRBV28	TRBD2	TRBJ2-7	.	TGTGCCAGCACGCTAGGACTAGAATCCTCCGAGCAGTACTTC	CASTLGLESSEQYF
TRBV5-4	TRBD2	TRBJ2-1	.	TGTGCCAGCAGCTTGGGGGCGGGAGCATACAATGAGCAGTTCTTC	CASSLGAGAYNEQFF
TRBV7-9	.	TRBJ2-4	once	TGTGCCAGCAGCCTCGGGGAGGGGGGAAACATTCAGTACTTC	CASSLGEGGNIQYF